The 25 T cell receptor beta chains presented below share a single source sample, sequenced in a study of cytomegalovirus exposure and HLA in healthy donors. PCR primers comprised 60 Vbeta and 13 Jbeta primers. Assay used: immunoSEQ multiplex PCR; TCRdb lists only in-frame clones, some missing. The profile covers under 250,000 clones, with about 72% appearing a single time and approximately 3.8% taken by the ten largest. The sample comprised PBMCs. The source is a male donor in good health and CMV-seronegative.

The V and J genes are TRBV15 and TRBJ1-1; D possibly corresponds to TRBD1 (5 bases). Germline V CDR1 and CDR2: LNHNV, YYDKDF (reference sequence). V lost 0 bases to trimming and J lost 5 bases, with 13 bases between them. This CDR3 comprises 15 residues. This chain's CDR3 is CATSRDEPGRTEAFF. CDR3 DNA: TGTGCCACCAGCAGAGATGAGCCAGGGCGGACTGAAGCTTTCTTT.

The V gene is TRBV11-3, the J gene TRBJ2-7; TRBD2 is a possible D gene (7 bases). The CDR3 contains 15 residues. In germline, CDR1 is SGHNT, CDR2 YENEEA. V lost 5 bases and J lost 4, with 18 bases in between. CDR3 region: CASSLGGDTSYEQYF. As DNA, the CDR3 is TGTGCCAGCAGCCTAGGGGGGGATACCTCTTACGAGCAGTACTTC.

The V call is TRBV18, the J call TRBJ2-7; 7 bases agree with TRBD1. There are 15 residues in the CDR3. The V gene's germline CDR1 is KGHSH and CDR2 LQKENI. V was pared by 3 bases and J by 2 bases, with 7 bases of the junction left unmatched. The CDR3 DNA follows: TGTGCCAGCTCACCCTCCCAGGGGGTGACCTACGAGCAGTACTTC. The encoded protein is CASSPSQGVTYEQYF.

V is TRBV11-2 and J is TRBJ2-1; a weak D match, TRBD1 (6 bases). The CDR3 has 16 amino acids. Germline V lookup: CDR1 SGHAT, CDR2 FQNNGV. The V and J ends lost 3 bases and 5 bases respectively, with 17 bases between them. CDR3 protein: CASSFSGTRENNEQFF. CDR3 bases: TGTGCCAGCAGCTTCTCCGGGACAAGGGAGAACAATGAGCAGTTCTTC.

This rearrangement joins TRBV9 to TRBJ2-5; 11 nucleotides line up with TRBD1. Germline assignment: CDR1 SGDLS and CDR2 YYNGEE. The CDR3 is made up of 18 amino acids. The V gene end was trimmed by 0 bases and the J gene end by 5 bases; junction bases not matched to a gene: 12. The CDR3 sequence: CASSVGGFGQGARETQYF. The DNA of the CDR3 is TGTGCCAGCAGCGTAGGGGGTTTTGGACAGGGGGCGCGCGAGACCCAGTACTTC.

The J gene is TRBJ1-1, the V gene TRBV11-1; D gene uncertain. The V gene lost 0 bases and the J gene lost 8 bases, with 13 bases spanning the gap. The CDR3 extends over 14 amino acids. Germline CDR1 is SGHAT and CDR2 is FQDESV (reference sequence). The CDR3 DNA follows: TGTGCCAGCAGCTTAGCGGAGGACGGACCAGAAGCTTTCTTT. This encodes CASSLAEDGPEAFF.

The chain links TRBV7-3 to TRBJ2-3, with D perhaps matching TRBD1 (6 bases). The CDR3 covers 15 residues. Germline values: CDR1 SGHTA, CDR2 FQGTGA. V was cut by 2 bases and J by 4 bases, with 13 bases left in between. CDR3 region: CASSLSPGVADTQYF. CDR3 DNA: TGTGCCAGCAGCTTATCCCCAGGGGTTGCAGATACGCAGTATTTT.

This clone showed up just a few times. The chain joins TRBV7-3 to TRBJ1-6; tentative D call: TRBD1 (5 bases). The germline CDR1 and CDR2 sequences are SGHTA and FQGTGA. This CDR3 region has 15 residues. Trimming cost V 6 bases and J 4 bases, with 13 bases left between them. The CDR3 sequence: CASSPTGGYNSPLHF. As DNA, the CDR3 is TGTGCCAGCAGTCCGACGGGGGGGTATAATTCACCCCTCCACTTT.

The rearrangement joins TRBV5-1 to TRBJ2-1; 11 bases match TRBD2. The V and J ends lost 5 bases and 0 bases, in that order; junction bases with no gene match: 4. CDR1 is SGHRS and CDR2 is YFSETQ in the germline V gene. The CDR3 has 16 residues. CDR3 DNA: TGCGCCAGCAGGGATACTAGCGGGGGCTCCTACAATGAGCAGTTCTTC. This codes for CASRDTSGGSYNEQFF.

J is TRBJ2-3 and V is TRBV7-9; 10 nucleotides line up with TRBD2. Germline-derived CDR1 and CDR2 are SEHNR and FQNEAQ (reference sequence). The CDR3 spans 15 residues. V gave up 5 bases and J gave up 3 bases; unmatched junction bases: 5. The CDR3 region has the DNA TGTGCCAGCAGCGGGGGACTAGCGAGGACAGATACGCAGTATTTT. Translated, it gives CASSGGLARTDTQYF.

The chain combines TRBV7-9 with TRBJ2-7, with a possible D match to TRBD2 (6 bases). Germline V CDR1 and CDR2: SEHNR, FQNEAQ (reference sequence). This CDR3 contains 13 residues. Trimming cost V 5 bases and J 6 bases, with 14 bases left between them. Here the CDR3 DNA reads TGTGCCAGCAGCCCGGGGACTTTTACCGAGCAGTACTTC. Amino acids: CASSPGTFTEQYF.

J is TRBJ1-6 and V is TRBV5-4, with 9 bases aligning to TRBD1. Germline V gene lookup returns CDR1 SGHNT and CDR2 YYREEE (reference sequence). CDR3 size: 14 residues. V was clipped by 0 bases and J by 8 bases; unmatched bases: 0. CDR3 sequence (DNA): TGTGCCAGCAGCTTGGGACAGGGGGATTCACCCCTCCACTTT. Encoded protein: CASSLGQGDSPLHF.

The chain uses TRBV21-1 and TRBJ2-3; no DNA check was done on the table's D call, TRBD2. TRBV21-1 is a pseudogene locus. There are 17 residues in the CDR3. In DNA, the CDR3 is TGTGCCAGCAGCAAATCCTGGACTAGCGGGAGGTCAGATACGCAGTATTTT. Translated, it gives CASSKSWTSGRSDTQYF.

This chain connects TRBV5-4 to TRBJ1-1, with D uncertain. The CDR3 sequence is 15 residues long. V lost 4 bases and J lost 1, with 14 bases in between. Germline V gene sequence: CDR1 SGHNT, CDR2 YYREEE (reference sequence). The CDR3 is CASSAQPRENTEAFF. In DNA form, the CDR3 reads TGTGCCAGCAGCGCTCAACCTAGAGAGAACACTGAAGCTTTCTTT.

On this clone: The identical CDR3 is also encoded by other nucleotide sequences in the sample. CDR3 nucleotide sequence: TGCGCCAGCAGCCAAGAGGACAGGGGAACAGATACGCAGTATTTT. This sequence encodes CASSQEDRGTDTQYF. The rearrangement joins TRBV4-1 to TRBJ2-3; 9 bases are a match to TRBD1. V lost 0 bases to trimming and J lost 3 bases; unmatched junction nucleotides: 1. The germline V gene encodes CDR1 MGHRA and CDR2 YSYEKL. The CDR3 is made up of 15 amino acids.

The chain uses TRBV5-1 and TRBJ1-1; tentatively, D is TRBD1 (5 bases). The V gene lost 4 bases and the J gene lost 1 base, with 20 bases spanning the gap. This CDR3 has 17 amino acids. The germline V gene encodes CDR1 SGHRS and CDR2 YFSETQ. This CDR3 is CASSPRQGRTGNTEAFF. CDR3 nucleotides: TGCGCCAGCAGCCCGCGTCAGGGTCGAACAGGGAACACTGAAGCTTTCTTT.

The chain has TRBV4-1 and TRBJ2-1; perhaps TRBD2 as D (5 bases). Germline V CDR1 and CDR2: MGHRA, YSYEKL. The CDR3 contains 15 residues. V lost 3 bases, J lost 4 bases, and 13 bases lay in between. The CDR3 region has the DNA TGCGCCAGCAGCCACGACTCGACTACTTACAATGAGCAGTTCTTC. Residues: CASSHDSTTYNEQFF.

The V gene is TRBV6-1, the J gene TRBJ1-5; D is undetermined. This CDR3 spans 14 amino acids. Trimming stripped 4 bases from V and 0 bases from J, with 7 bases between. CDR1 is MNHNS and CDR2 is SASEGT in the germline V gene. This chain's CDR3 is CASSVSPSNQPQHF. CDR3 bases: TGTGCCAGCAGTGTTAGTCCTAGCAATCAGCCCCAGCATTTT.

This clone occurred a few times. This sequence joins TRBV7-2 and TRBJ1-5, with 7 bases matching TRBD1. V shed 5 bases and J 3 bases; nucleotides not matched to a gene: 7. This CDR3 has 15 amino acids. Germline V gene sequence: CDR1 SGHTA, CDR2 FQGNSA. The CDR3 spells CASSARQGPNQPQHF. In DNA form, the CDR3 reads TGTGCCAGCAGCGCCCGACAGGGACCCAATCAGCCCCAGCATTTT.

Only one count was recorded for this clone. CDR3 in DNA: TGTGCCAGCACCCCAATCAAAGTTTGGCTCCAGTACCAAGAGACCCAGTACTTC. This codes for CASTPIKVWLQYQETQYF. The chain combines TRBV28 with TRBJ2-5; D unclear. Trimming left V 7 bases short and J 0 bases short, with 24 bases between. CDR1 is MDHEN, CDR2 SYDVKM, per germline. The CDR3 contains 18 residues. Based on the CDR3 plus reference TRBV28 and TRBJ2-5, the full variable domain is DVKVTQSSRYLVKRTGEKVFLECVQDMDHENMFWYRQDPGLGLRLIYFSYDVKMKEKGDIPEGYSVSREKKERFSLILESASTNQTSMYLCASTPIKVWLQYQETQYFGPGTRLLVL.

In this sample, this clone turned up a few times. The V gene is TRBV29-1, the J gene TRBJ2-1; 14 bases line up with TRBD2. The CDR3 consists of 16 residues. CDR1 is SQVTM and CDR2 is ANQGSEA in the germline V gene. The V segment lost 6 bases and the J segment 5 bases; nucleotides outside the gene matches: 9. The CDR3 region has the DNA TGCAGCGTGCATCCCGGGACTAGCGGGAGACACAATGAGCAGTTCTTC. Its translation is CSVHPGTSGRHNEQFF.

V gene TRBV7-2 combines with J gene TRBJ1-5, with no clear D. CDR3 size: 15 residues. V shed 4 bases and J shed 0 bases, with 10 bases lying between them. Germline lookup yields CDR1 SGHTA and CDR2 FQGNSA. CDR3 sequence: CASSSSGLSNQPQHF. Written as DNA, the CDR3 is TGTGCCAGCAGCTCCTCCGGTCTTAGCAATCAGCCCCAGCATTTT.

V is TRBV19 and J is TRBJ1-4; D is uncertain. Germline V gene data show CDR1 as LNHDA and CDR2 as SQIVND (reference sequence). The CDR3 extends over 18 amino acids. V dropped 5 bases and J dropped 3 bases, with 22 bases sitting between them. This CDR3 is CASSPSPRFGLANEKLFF. CDR3 nucleotides: TGTGCCAGTAGTCCAAGCCCCCGATTCGGTCTGGCTAATGAAAAACTGTTTTTT.

This CDR3 reads CASSIVSGSYEQYF. The CDR3 DNA reads as TGTGCCAGCAGTATCGTAAGCGGGAGCTACGAGCAGTACTTC. V gene TRBV6-1 combines with J gene TRBJ2-7; 8 nucleotides line up with TRBD2. Germline-derived CDR1 and CDR2 are MNHNS and SASEGT. The CDR3 is made up of 14 amino acids. J lost 3 bases, V lost 5 bases, and 6 bases had no gene match.

The chain is built from TRBV5-1 and TRBJ2-7; unclear D gene. The V gene's germline CDR1 is SGHRS and CDR2 YFSETQ. This CDR3 comprises 15 residues. Trimming pared 2 bases from V and 0 bases from J, leaving 12 bases between. DNA of the CDR3: TGCGCCAGCAGCTTACAAGCGCTAAGCTCCTACGAGCAGTACTTC. This codes for CASSLQALSSYEQYF.